The present entry profiles one TCR beta chain with its context. What it binds is not known. The CDR3 extends over 16 amino acids. Germline V gives CDR1 SGHDN, CDR2 FVKESK. With V trimmed by 1 base and J by 6 bases, 7 bases remained unmatched. Only in-frame clones appear in the TCRdb table, and some are missing; sequencing was by immunoSEQ multiplex PCR. The table has around 150,000 clones, roughly 91% seen once. The data are from a study of cytomegalovirus exposure and HLA in healthy donors. General study results and limits: Overall, about 160 TCR beta chains were annotated as cytomegalovirus-associated.

This rearrangement joins TRBV14 to TRBJ2-2; 8 bases agree with TRBD2. Sequencing was carried out using PBMCs. This clonotype was obtained from a woman between 18 and 30 years old in good health and CMV-seropositive. The CDR3 region has the DNA TGTGCCAGCAGCCAAGTGGGACTAGGACAGTCCGGGGAGCTGTTTTTT. It translates to CASSQVGLGQSGELFF. Supplemented by reference TRBV14 and TRBJ2-2, the full variable domain reads EAGVTQFPSHSVIEKGQTVTLRCDPISGHDNLYWYRRVMGKEIKFLLHFVKESKQDESGMPNNRFLAERTGGTYSTLKVQPAELEDSGVYFCASSQVGLGQSGELFFGEGSRLTVL.